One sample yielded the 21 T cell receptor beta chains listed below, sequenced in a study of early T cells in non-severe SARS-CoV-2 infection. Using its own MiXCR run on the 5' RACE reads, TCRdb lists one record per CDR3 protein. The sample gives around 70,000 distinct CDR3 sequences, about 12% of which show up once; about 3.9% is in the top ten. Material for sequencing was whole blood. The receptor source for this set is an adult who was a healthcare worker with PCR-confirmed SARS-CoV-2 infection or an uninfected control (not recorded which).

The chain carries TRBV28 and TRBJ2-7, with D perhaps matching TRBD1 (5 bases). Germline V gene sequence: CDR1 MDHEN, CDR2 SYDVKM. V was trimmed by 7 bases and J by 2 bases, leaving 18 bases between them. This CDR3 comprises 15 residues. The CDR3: CASKDATALTYEQYF. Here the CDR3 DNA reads TGTGCCAGCAAGGACGCGACAGCCTTGACCTACGAGCAGTACTTC. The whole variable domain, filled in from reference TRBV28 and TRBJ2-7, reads DVKVTQSSRYLVKRTGEKVFLECVQDMDHENMFWYRQDPGLGLRLIYFSYDVKMKEKGDIPEGYSVSREKKERFSLILESASTNQTSMYLCASKDATALTYEQYFGPGTRLTVT.

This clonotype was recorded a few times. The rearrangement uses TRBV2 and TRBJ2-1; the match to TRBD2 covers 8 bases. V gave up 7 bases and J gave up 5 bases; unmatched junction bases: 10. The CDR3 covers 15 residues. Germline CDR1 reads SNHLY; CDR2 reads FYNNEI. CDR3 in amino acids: CASTPGGAGDNEQFF. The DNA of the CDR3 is TGTGCCAGCACCCCGGGAGGGGCCGGGGACAATGAGCAGTTCTTC.

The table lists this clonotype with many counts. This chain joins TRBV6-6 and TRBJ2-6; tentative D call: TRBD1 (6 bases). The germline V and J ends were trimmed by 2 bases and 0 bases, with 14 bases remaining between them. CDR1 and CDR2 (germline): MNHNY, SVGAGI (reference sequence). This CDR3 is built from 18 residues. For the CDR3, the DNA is TGTGCCAGCAGTTACGGTCAGGGGTCGGACTCTGGGGCCAACGTCCTGACTTTC. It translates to CASSYGQGSDSGANVLTF.

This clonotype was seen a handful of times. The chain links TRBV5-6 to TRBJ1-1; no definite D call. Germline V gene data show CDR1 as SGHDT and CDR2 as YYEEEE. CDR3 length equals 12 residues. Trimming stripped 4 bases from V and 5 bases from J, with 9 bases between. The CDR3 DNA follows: TGTGCCAGCAGCGACGAGAATACTGAAGCTTTCTTT. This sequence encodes CASSDENTEAFF.

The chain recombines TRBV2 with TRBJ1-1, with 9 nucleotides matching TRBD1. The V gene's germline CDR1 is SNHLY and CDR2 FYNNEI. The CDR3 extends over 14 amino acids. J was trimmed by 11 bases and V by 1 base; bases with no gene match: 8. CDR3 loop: CASSEEGVGTGAFF. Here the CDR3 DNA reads TGTGCCAGCAGTGAAGAGGGGGTTGGGACAGGGGCTTTCTTT.

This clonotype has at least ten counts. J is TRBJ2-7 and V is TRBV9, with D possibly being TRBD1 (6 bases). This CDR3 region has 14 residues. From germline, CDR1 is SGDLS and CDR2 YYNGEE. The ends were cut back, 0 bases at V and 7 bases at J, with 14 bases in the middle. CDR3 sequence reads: CASSVGARGEEQYF. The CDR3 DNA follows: TGTGCCAGCAGCGTAGGGGCCAGGGGAGAAGAGCAGTACTTC.

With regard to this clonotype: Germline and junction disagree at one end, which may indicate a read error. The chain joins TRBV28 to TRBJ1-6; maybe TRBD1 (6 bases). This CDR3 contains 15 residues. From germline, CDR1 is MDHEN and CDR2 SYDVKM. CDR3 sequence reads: CGSNPLQGNNSPLHF. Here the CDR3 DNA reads TGTGGCAGCAATCCCCTCCAGGGGAACAATTCACCCCTCCACTTT.

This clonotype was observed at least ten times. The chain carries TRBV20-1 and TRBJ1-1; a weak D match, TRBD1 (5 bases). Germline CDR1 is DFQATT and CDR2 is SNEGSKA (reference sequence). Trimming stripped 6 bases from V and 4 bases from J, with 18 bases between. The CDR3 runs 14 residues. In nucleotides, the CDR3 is TGCAGTGCCACTGGGACCCTTCGAGGCACTGAAGCTTTCTTT. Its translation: CSATGTLRGTEAFF.

CDR3 residues: CASSQDRGGNEKLFF. CDR3 bases: TGTGCCAGCAGCCAAGATCGAGGGGGTAATGAAAAACTGTTTTTT. This chain connects TRBV4-2 to TRBJ1-4; a possible D gene is TRBD1 (6 bases). The CDR3 totals 15 residues. Germline values: CDR1 LGHNA, CDR2 YNFKEQ. V was shortened by 0 bases and J by 4 bases, with 9 bases between the two germline ends.

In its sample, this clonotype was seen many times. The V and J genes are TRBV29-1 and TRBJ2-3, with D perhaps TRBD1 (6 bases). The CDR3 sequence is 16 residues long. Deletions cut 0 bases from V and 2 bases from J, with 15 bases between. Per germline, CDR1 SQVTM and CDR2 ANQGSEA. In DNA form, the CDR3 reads TGCAGCGTTGAAGATCTTCGGTGGGACACCACAGATACGCAGTATTTT. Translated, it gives CSVEDLRWDTTDTQYF.

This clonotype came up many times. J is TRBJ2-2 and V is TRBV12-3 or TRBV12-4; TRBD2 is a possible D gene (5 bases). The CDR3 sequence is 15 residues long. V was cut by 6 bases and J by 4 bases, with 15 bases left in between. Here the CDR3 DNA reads TGTGCCAGCAGGGGGAGATCCGTCGTCACCGGGGAGCTGTTTTTT. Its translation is CASRGRSVVTGELFF.

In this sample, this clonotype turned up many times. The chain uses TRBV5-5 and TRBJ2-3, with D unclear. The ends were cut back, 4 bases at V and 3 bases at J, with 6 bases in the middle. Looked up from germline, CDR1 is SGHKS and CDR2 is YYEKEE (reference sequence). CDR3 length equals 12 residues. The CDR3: CASSIWTDTQYF. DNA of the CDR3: TGTGCCAGCAGCATTTGGACAGATACGCAGTATTTT. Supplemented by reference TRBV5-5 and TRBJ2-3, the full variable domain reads DAGVTQSPTHLIKTRGQQVTLRCSPISGHKSVSWYQQVLGQGPQFIFQYYEKEERGRGNFPDRFSARQFPNYSSELNVNALLLGDSALYLCASSIWTDTQYFGPGTRLTVL.

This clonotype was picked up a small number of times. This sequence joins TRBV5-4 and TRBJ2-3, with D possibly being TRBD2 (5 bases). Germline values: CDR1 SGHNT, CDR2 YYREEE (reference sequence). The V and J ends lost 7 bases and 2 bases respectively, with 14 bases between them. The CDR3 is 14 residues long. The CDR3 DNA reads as TGTGCCAGCTCCAGAGCGGAAAACACAGATACGCAGTATTTT. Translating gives CASSRAENTDTQYF.

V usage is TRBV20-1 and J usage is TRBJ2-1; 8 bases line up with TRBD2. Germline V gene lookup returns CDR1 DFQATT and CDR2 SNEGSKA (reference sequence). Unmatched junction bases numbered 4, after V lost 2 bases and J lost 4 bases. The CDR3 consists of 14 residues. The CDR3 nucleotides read TGCAGTGCTAGACCAGCGGGAGTATACAATGAGCAGTTCTTC. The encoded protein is CSARPAGVYNEQFF.

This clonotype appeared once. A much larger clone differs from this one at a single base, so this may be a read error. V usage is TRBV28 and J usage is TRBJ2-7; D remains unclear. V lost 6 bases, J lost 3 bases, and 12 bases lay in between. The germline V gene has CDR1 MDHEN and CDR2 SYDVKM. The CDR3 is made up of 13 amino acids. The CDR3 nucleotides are TGTGCCAGCAGACCAACATGGGTCTACGAGCAGTACTTC. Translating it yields CASRPTWVYEQYF. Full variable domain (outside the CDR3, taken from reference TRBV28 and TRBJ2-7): DVKVTQSSRYLVKRTGEKVFLECVQDMDHENMFWYRQDPGLGLRLIYFSYDVKMKEKGDIPEGYSVSREKKERFSLILESASTNQTSMYLCASRPTWVYEQYFGPGTRLTVT.

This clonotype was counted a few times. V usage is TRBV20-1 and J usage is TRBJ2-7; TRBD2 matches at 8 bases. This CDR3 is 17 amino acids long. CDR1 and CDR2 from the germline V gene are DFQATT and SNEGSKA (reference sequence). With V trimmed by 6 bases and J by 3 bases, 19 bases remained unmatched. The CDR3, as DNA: TGCAGTGCCCGAAATTCAGCGGGAGCCGCCGTGGGCTACGAGCAGTACTTC. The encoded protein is CSARNSAGAAVGYEQYF.

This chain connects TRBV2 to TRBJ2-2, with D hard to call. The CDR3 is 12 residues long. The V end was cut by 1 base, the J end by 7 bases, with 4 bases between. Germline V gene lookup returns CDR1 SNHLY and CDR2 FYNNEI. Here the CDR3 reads CASSEEGGELFF. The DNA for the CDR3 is TGTGCCAGCAGTGAAGAGGGCGGGGAGCTGTTTTTT.

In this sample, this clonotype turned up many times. The CDR3 DNA reads as TGTGCCAGCTCTGCTGACAGGGGGGCAGCTTTCTTT. This translates into CASSADRGAAFF. The V and J genes are TRBV18 and TRBJ1-1; 9 bases are a match to TRBD1. CDR1 is KGHSH and CDR2 is LQKENI in the germline V gene. This CDR3 has 12 residues. The V segment lost 6 bases and the J segment 10 bases; nucleotides outside the gene matches: 6.

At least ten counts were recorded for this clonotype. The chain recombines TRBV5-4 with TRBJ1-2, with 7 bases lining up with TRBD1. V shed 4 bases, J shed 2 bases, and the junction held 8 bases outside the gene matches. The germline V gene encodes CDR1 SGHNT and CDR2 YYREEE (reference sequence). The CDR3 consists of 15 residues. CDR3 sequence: CASSHGTAKNYGYTF. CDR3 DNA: TGTGCCAGCAGCCACGGGACAGCGAAAAACTATGGCTACACCTTC.

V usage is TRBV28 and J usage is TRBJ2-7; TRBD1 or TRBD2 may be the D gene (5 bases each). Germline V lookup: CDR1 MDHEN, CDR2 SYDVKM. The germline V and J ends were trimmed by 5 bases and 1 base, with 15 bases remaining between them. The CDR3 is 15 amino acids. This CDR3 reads CASSVPGTQSYEQYF. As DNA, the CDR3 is TGTGCCAGCAGTGTACCGGGGACGCAATCCTACGAGCAGTACTTC. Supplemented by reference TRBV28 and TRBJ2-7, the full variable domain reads DVKVTQSSRYLVKRTGEKVFLECVQDMDHENMFWYRQDPGLGLRLIYFSYDVKMKEKGDIPEGYSVSREKKERFSLILESASTNQTSMYLCASSVPGTQSYEQYFGPGTRLTVT.

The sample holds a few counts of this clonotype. CDR3 in amino acids: CASSRINEQFF. In nucleotides, the CDR3 is TGTGCCAGCAGCAGAATCAATGAGCAGTTCTTC. The rearrangement uses TRBV5-6 and TRBJ2-1; D unclear. CDR1 is SGHDT, CDR2 YYEEEE, per germline. The CDR3 has 11 residues. V was pared by 4 bases and J by 6 bases, with 5 bases between.